These 32 T cell receptor beta chains were sequenced from one sample in a study of CD8 T cells in Susac syndrome. An amount of RNA that ranged from roughly 0.5 to 1 ug was reverse transcribed with random hexamers. MiXCR, applied by TCRdb to the immunoSEQ multiplex PCR reads, yields one record per CDR3 protein. The sample carries around 80,000 distinct CDR3 sequences, less than 95% recorded once. The material sequenced was CD8+ T cells from PBMCs. These receptors were taken from a human donor with Susac syndrome.

The rearrangement joins TRBV11-2 to TRBJ2-4, with 9 bases lining up with TRBD2. Germline V lookup: CDR1 SGHAT, CDR2 FQNNGV. There are 16 residues in the CDR3. V lost 1 base, J lost 4 bases, and 5 bases stayed unmatched. As DNA, the CDR3 is TGTGCCAGCAGCTTAGTTGGGCTAGCGGGGAAAAACATTCAGTACTTC. This gives the protein CASSLVGLAGKNIQYF.

The chain links TRBV28 to TRBJ2-1; D may match TRBD1 or TRBD2 (5 bases each). Trimming left V 7 bases short and J 10 bases short, with 11 bases between. Germline CDR1 MDHEN, CDR2 SYDVKM. The CDR3 totals 11 residues. The DNA for the CDR3 is TGTGCCAGCAATGGGGGATACGAGCAGTTCTTC. This sequence encodes CASNGGYEQFF.

The chain recombines TRBV2 with TRBJ2-4; the D is unclear. With 2 bases removed from V and 4 bases from J, the gap between germline ends came to 6 bases. CDR3 length: 13 residues. Germline values: CDR1 SNHLY, CDR2 FYNNEI. The CDR3 coding sequence is TGTGCCAGCAGTGAAAGTCGGAAAAACATTCAGTACTTC. This codes for CASSESRKNIQYF.

This clonotype was seen just once. This chain joins TRBV4-1 and TRBJ1-6, with TRBD1 matching 7 bases. V lost 4 bases to trimming and J lost 7 bases; unmatched junction nucleotides: 13. CDR1 MGHRA and CDR2 YSYEKL come from the germline V gene. This CDR3 contains 17 residues. CDR3 sequence: CASSPRKMTGRNSPLHF. DNA of the CDR3: TGCGCCAGCAGCCCCCGAAAGATGACAGGGCGGAATTCACCCCTCCACTTT.

The genes are TRBV27 and TRBJ1-2, with 9 bases lining up with TRBD1. V was pared by 6 bases and J by 7 bases, with 15 bases of the junction left unmatched. Germline V lookup: CDR1 MNHEY, CDR2 SMNVEV (reference sequence). The CDR3 loop spans 16 amino acids. The CDR3 nucleotides read TGTGCCAGCAGGGAAACAGGGGGCGCTGGAGAATCTGGCTACACCTTC. It encodes CASRETGGAGESGYTF.

J is TRBJ2-7 and V is TRBV20-1; TRBD1 agrees at 8 bases. Trimming took 1 base from V and 0 from J; bases not matched to a gene: 2. The CDR3 has 14 amino acids. In germline, CDR1 is DFQATT, CDR2 SNEGSKA (reference sequence). The CDR3 spells CSARVDRGSYEQYF. The CDR3 DNA follows: TGCAGTGCTAGAGTCGACAGGGGCTCCTACGAGCAGTACTTC.

J is TRBJ1-1 and V is TRBV6-2 or TRBV6-3, with TRBD1 identical over 7 bases. From germline, CDR1 is MNHEY and CDR2 SVGEGT. The V and J ends lost 8 bases and 0 bases, in that order; junction bases with no gene match: 6. The CDR3 has 14 amino acids. CDR3 protein: CASGTASVNTEAFF. The CDR3 nucleotides read TGTGCCAGCGGGACAGCGTCCGTGAACACTGAAGCTTTCTTT.

The chain recombines TRBV4-1 with TRBJ2-5; D ambiguous. CDR1 is MGHRA, CDR2 YSYEKL, per germline. The ends were cut back, 0 bases at V and 5 bases at J, with 4 bases in the middle. This CDR3 contains 12 residues. In nucleotides, the CDR3 is TGCGCCAGCAGCCAAGATAAGGAGACCCAGTACTTC. Protein sequence: CASSQDKETQYF.

J is TRBJ2-1 and V is TRBV7-9; 9 nucleotides line up with TRBD2. The J segment lost 10 bases and the V segment lost 5 bases, leaving 12 bases of the junction unmatched. Germline V lookup: CDR1 SEHNR, CDR2 FQNEAQ (reference sequence). The CDR3 has 15 amino acids. CDR3 amino acids: CASSHGRGGPEEQFF. The CDR3 DNA reads TGTGCCAGCAGCCACGGGCGGGGGGGCCCGGAGGAGCAGTTCTTC.

This chain connects TRBV9 to TRBJ1-1; maybe TRBD1 (5 bases). The CDR3 extends over 13 amino acids. V was clipped by 3 bases and J by 5 bases, with 11 bases between them. From germline, CDR1 is SGDLS and CDR2 YYNGEE. The CDR3 region is CASSDLGRTEAFF. Here the CDR3 DNA reads TGTGCCAGCAGCGACCTGGGACGGACTGAAGCTTTCTTT.

The chain couples TRBV3-1 to TRBJ2-7, with D unclear. Trimming took off 4 bases at V and 0 bases at J, with 7 bases between the two ends. CDR1 LGHDT and CDR2 YNNKEL come from the germline V gene (reference sequence). The CDR3 extends over 13 amino acids. CDR3 sequence: CASSRVNSYEQYF. The CDR3 DNA is TGTGCCAGCAGCCGAGTGAACTCCTACGAGCAGTACTTC.

About this clonotype: A read error may account for a junction end that differs from germline. The V gene is TRBV12-3 or TRBV12-4, the J gene TRBJ2-1; TRBD1 might be the D (6 bases). CDR3 length equals 19 residues. Here the CDR3 DNA reads TGTGCCAGCACCTCTGGACAGTATCAATCATCCAGGCACTACATTGAGCAGTTCTTC. Translating it yields CASTSGQYQSSRHYIEQFF.

J is TRBJ2-5 and V is TRBV18, with D uncertain. Trimming shortened V by 5 bases and J by 5 bases, and 9 bases separated the two germline ends. The germline CDR1 and CDR2 sequences are KGHSH and LQKENI. There are 12 residues in the CDR3. The CDR3 sequence is CASSRIGETQYF. CDR3 in DNA: TGTGCCAGCTCAAGAATCGGGGAGACCCAGTACTTC.

This clonotype was recorded only once. The V gene is TRBV12-3 or TRBV12-4, the J gene TRBJ2-1; possibly TRBD2 for D (5 bases). The CDR3 loop spans 16 amino acids. The ends were cut back, 5 bases at V and 2 bases at J, with 16 bases in the middle. Here the CDR3 DNA reads TGTGCCAGCAGTCCCTCGGGGATCCCCGCCTACAATGAGCAGTTCTTC. It specifies CASSPSGIPAYNEQFF.

The chain recombines TRBV30 with TRBJ2-3; no definite D call. CDR3 length: 14 amino acids. The V end lost 1 base, the J end lost 4 bases, and 12 bases lay between the germline ends. Germline V gene data show CDR1 as GTSNPN and CDR2 as SVGIG (reference sequence). CDR3 in amino acids: CAWSAPPWADTQYF. Here the CDR3 DNA reads TGTGCCTGGAGTGCACCTCCGTGGGCAGATACGCAGTATTTT.

The chain carries TRBV20-1 and TRBJ2-5; 9 bases match TRBD1. With 0 bases clipped from V and 3 bases from J, the junction kept 11 bases outside the gene matches. The CDR3 is 17 residues long. Looked up from germline, CDR1 is DFQATT and CDR2 is SNEGSKA (reference sequence). CDR3 nucleotide sequence: TGCAGTGCTAGAGACAAGTACGGAAGACAGGGGGAAGAGACCCAGTACTTC. Translated: CSARDKYGRQGEETQYF.

The gene calls are TRBV7-9 and TRBJ2-5, with D possibly TRBD2 on 6 matching bases. Trimming removed 6 bases at V and 5 bases at J, with 16 bases between. Germline V gene data show CDR1 as SEHNR and CDR2 as FQNEAQ (reference sequence). This CDR3 contains 14 residues. The CDR3 DNA is TGTGCCAGCAGTTCATGGGTAGGAGGGGAGACCCAGTACTTC. It is translated as CASSSWVGGETQYF.

The genes are TRBV19 and TRBJ2-2; no reliable D call. V was cut by 1 base and J by 8 bases, with 5 bases left in between. The V gene's germline CDR1 is LNHDA and CDR2 SQIVND (reference sequence). This CDR3 spans 12 amino acids. CDR3 sequence reads: CASSIGGGELFF. DNA of the CDR3: TGTGCCAGTAGTATAGGCGGAGGGGAGCTGTTTTTT.

V is TRBV10-3 and J is TRBJ2-3, with TRBD2 matching over 11 bases. V was pared by 2 bases and J by 3 bases, with 4 bases of the junction left unmatched. There are 16 residues in the CDR3. CDR1 is ENHRY, CDR2 SYGVKD, per germline. The CDR3 reads CAISEGLAGWTDTQYF. The CDR3 DNA follows: TGTGCCATCAGTGAGGGACTAGCGGGTTGGACAGATACGCAGTATTTT.

The rearrangement uses TRBV7-9 and TRBJ2-7; 12 bases are shared with TRBD1. Germline CDR1 reads SEHNR; CDR2 reads FQNEAQ (reference sequence). CDR3 length: 15 residues. J was trimmed by 5 bases and V by 6 bases; bases with no gene match: 8. The CDR3 is CASRNGTGGRHEQYF. The CDR3 bases are TGTGCCAGCAGAAACGGGACAGGGGGCAGACACGAGCAGTACTTC.

This chain joins TRBV7-2 and TRBJ1-2; possibly TRBD1 for D (5 bases). The CDR3 covers 13 residues. The germline CDR1 and CDR2 sequences are SGHTA and FQGNSA. Deletions cut 5 bases from V and 5 bases from J, with 12 bases between. In DNA, the CDR3 is TGTGCCAGCAGCACGGGGACCGGATATGGCTACACCTTC. This sequence encodes CASSTGTGYGYTF.

The chain uses TRBV14 and TRBJ2-7; 12 bases align to TRBD1. CDR3 length: 14 residues. With 4 bases clipped from V and 9 bases from J, the junction kept 7 bases outside the gene matches. CDR1 SGHDN and CDR2 FVKESK come from the germline V gene. The CDR3 DNA follows: TGTGCCAGCAGCCTTACCGGGACAGGGGGCGTGCAGTACTTC. It yields the protein CASSLTGTGGVQYF.

V gene TRBV2 combines with J gene TRBJ2-7; 8 nucleotides match TRBD2. The CDR3 is 16 residues long. Germline loops: CDR1 SNHLY, CDR2 FYNNEI. The junction had 9 bases not matched to a gene; V was cut back by 1 base and J by 4 bases. The CDR3 loop reads CASSEDRRGGRYEQYF. DNA of the CDR3: TGTGCCAGCAGTGAAGACCGACGGGGGGGCCGTTACGAGCAGTACTTC.

The V gene is TRBV2, the J gene TRBJ2-7, with TRBD2 matching over 12 bases. Germline-derived CDR1 and CDR2 are SNHLY and FYNNEI. CDR3 length: 13 amino acids. V was pared by 10 bases and J by 4 bases, with 5 bases of the junction left unmatched. CDR3 protein: CATMGLAGYEQYF. CDR3 sequence (DNA): TGTGCCACCATGGGACTAGCGGGTTACGAGCAGTACTTC. Supplemented by reference TRBV2 and TRBJ2-7, the full variable domain reads EPEVTQTPSHQVTQMGQEVILRCVPISNHLYFYWYRQILGQKVEFLVSFYNNEISEKSEIFDDQFSVERPDGSNFTLKIRSTKLEDSAMYFCATMGLAGYEQYFGPGTRLTVT.

This sequence joins TRBV12-3 or TRBV12-4 and TRBJ2-5; perhaps TRBD1 as D (6 bases). V lost 6 bases and J 6 bases, leaving 17 bases between the germline ends. This CDR3 has 14 amino acids. CDR3 amino acids: CASSLYRVGKTQYF. In DNA form, the CDR3 reads TGTGCCAGCAGCCTTTACAGGGTCGGGAAGACCCAGTACTTC.

V gene TRBV7-8 combines with J gene TRBJ1-2; D is unclear. Germline loops: CDR1 SGHVS, CDR2 FQNEAQ. Trimming removed 5 bases at V and 2 bases at J, with 15 bases between. CDR3 length: 15 residues. CDR3 nucleotide sequence: TGTGCCAGCAGCCTGGCGTCCGGGTCGAACTATGGCTACACCTTC. Amino acids: CASSLASGSNYGYTF.

This clonotype has just one count. The rearrangement uses TRBV12-3 or TRBV12-4 and TRBJ2-7; a possible D gene is TRBD2 (5 bases). V lost 2 bases, J lost 7 bases, and 9 bases lay in between. The length of the CDR3 is 12 residues. As DNA, the CDR3 is TGTGCCAGCAGTTTATCTTCGGGGGAGCAGTACTTC. The encoded protein is CASSLSSGEQYF.

The chain joins TRBV20-1 to TRBJ2-2; tentative D call: TRBD1 (6 bases). The CDR3 loop spans 15 amino acids. The V end was cut by 0 bases, the J end by 4 bases, with 12 bases between. Looked up from germline, CDR1 is DFQATT and CDR2 is SNEGSKA (reference sequence). The CDR3 sequence is CSARDRQGSTGELFF. CDR3 bases: TGCAGTGCTAGAGATCGTCAGGGGTCCACCGGGGAGCTGTTTTTT.

CDR3 in amino acids: CSAETPPYEQYF. The CDR3 DNA follows: TGCAGTGCCGAGACTCCTCCATACGAGCAGTACTTC. The V gene is TRBV20-1, the J gene TRBJ2-7; no clear D gene. Trimming removed 6 bases from V and 4 bases from J, with 13 bases in between. This CDR3 contains 12 residues. Germline V CDR1 and CDR2: DFQATT, SNEGSKA (reference sequence).

The chain's CDR3 is CASSLPGSREQYF. The CDR3 nucleotides read TGTGCCAGCAGTTTACCGGGAAGTCGGGAGCAGTACTTC. V gene TRBV27 combines with J gene TRBJ2-7; possibly TRBD2 for D (5 bases). The CDR3 is 13 amino acids. The germline gives CDR1 MNHEY, CDR2 SMNVEV (reference sequence). V was clipped by 2 bases and J by 7 bases, with 12 bases between them.

The genes are TRBV29-1 and TRBJ2-4; the match to TRBD1 covers 12 bases. In germline, CDR1 is SQVTM, CDR2 ANQGSEA. The CDR3 sequence is 19 residues long. The trim removed 0 bases at V and 1 base at J, leaving 10 bases unmatched. The CDR3 region is CSVEDRAPGQGAAKNIQYF. The CDR3 DNA sequence: TGCAGCGTTGAAGATCGCGCCCCGGGACAGGGGGCGGCCAAAAACATTCAGTACTTC.

The rearrangement uses TRBV12-3 or TRBV12-4 and TRBJ2-7; D unclear. CDR3 size: 12 residues. Trimming took 4 bases from V and 3 from J, leaving 7 bases between them. The CDR3: CASSSKSYEQYF. The DNA of the CDR3 is TGTGCCAGCAGTTCTAAAAGCTACGAGCAGTACTTC.